This TCR beta chain was identified in a study of identical twins. Study-level points and caveats: The study found weaker excess twin sharing in beta out-of-frame sequences.

Trimming cost V 4 bases and J 2 bases, with 12 bases left between them. This CDR3 contains 13 residues. Germline V gene lookup returns CDR1 DFQATT and CDR2 SNEGSKA (reference sequence). TCRdb analysed the 5' RACE reads with MiXCR anew, one entry per CDR3 protein. This table holds roughly 500,000 distinct CDR3 sequences, roughly 21% found once. Only a few counts were recorded for this clonotype. Its antigen is unknown. This sample also belongs to another study, concerning T cells expressing NK-cell markers. This second study says: The authors derived TCR beta repertoires from sorted CD3+CD56+NKG2C+, CD3+CD56+NKG2C- and CD3+CD56-NKG2C+ T cells. Also leading the CD3+CD56-NKG2C+ fraction in a few donors were these clonotypes.

The sequenced material came from CD4+ T cells sorted from blood. The sequence came from a woman under 30 in good health. The chain has TRBV20-1 and TRBJ2-7; TRBD1 might be the D (6 bases). In DNA, the CDR3 is TGCAGTGCTAACCCGGACAGAGCCTACGAGCAGTACTTC. Translation: CSANPDRAYEQYF.